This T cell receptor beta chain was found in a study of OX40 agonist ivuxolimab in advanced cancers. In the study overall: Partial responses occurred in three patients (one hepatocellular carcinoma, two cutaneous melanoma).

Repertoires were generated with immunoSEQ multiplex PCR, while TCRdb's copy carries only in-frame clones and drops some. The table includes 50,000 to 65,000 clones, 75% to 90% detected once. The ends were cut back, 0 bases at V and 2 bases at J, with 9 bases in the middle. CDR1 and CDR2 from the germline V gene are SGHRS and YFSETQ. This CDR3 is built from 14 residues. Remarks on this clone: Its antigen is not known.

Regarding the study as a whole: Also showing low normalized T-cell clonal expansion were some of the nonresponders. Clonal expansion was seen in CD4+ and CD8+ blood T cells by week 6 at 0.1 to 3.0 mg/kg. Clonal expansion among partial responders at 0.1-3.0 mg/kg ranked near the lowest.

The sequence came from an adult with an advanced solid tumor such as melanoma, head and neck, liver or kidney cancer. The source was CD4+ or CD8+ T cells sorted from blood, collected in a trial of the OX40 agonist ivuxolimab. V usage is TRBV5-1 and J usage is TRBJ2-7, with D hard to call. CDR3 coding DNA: TGCGCCAGCAGCTTGGATGGGCTAGCCTACGAGCAGTACTTC. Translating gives CASSLDGLAYEQYF.